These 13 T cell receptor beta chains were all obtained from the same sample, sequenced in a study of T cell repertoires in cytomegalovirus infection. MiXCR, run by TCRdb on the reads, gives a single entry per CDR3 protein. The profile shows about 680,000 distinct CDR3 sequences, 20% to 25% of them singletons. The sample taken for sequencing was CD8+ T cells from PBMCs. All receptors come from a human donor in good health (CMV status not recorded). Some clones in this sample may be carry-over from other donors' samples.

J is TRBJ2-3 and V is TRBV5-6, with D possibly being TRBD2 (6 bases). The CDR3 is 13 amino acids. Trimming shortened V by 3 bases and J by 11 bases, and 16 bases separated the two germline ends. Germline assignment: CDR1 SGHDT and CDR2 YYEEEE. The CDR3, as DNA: TGTGCCAGCAGCTGGGGGTCTCTGGGGGGGCAGTATTTT. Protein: CASSWGSLGGQYF.

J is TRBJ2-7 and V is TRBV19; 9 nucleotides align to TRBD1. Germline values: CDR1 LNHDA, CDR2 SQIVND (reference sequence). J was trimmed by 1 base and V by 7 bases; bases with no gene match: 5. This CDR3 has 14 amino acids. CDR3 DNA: TGTGCCAGTACCGCGGGACAGGGATCCTACGAGCAGTACTTC. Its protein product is CASTAGQGSYEQYF.

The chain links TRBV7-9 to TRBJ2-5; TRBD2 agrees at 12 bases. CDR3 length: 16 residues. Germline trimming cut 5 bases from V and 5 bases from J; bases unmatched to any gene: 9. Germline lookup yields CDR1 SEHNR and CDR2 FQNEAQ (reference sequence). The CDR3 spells CASSAPRLAGEETQYF. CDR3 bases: TGTGCCAGCAGCGCCCCTCGACTAGCGGGGGAGGAGACCCAGTACTTC.

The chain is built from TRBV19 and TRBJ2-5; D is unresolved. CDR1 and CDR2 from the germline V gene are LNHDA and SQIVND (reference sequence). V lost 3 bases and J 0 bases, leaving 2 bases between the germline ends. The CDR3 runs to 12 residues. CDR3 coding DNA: TGTGCCAGTAGTATGGACCAAGAGACCCAGTACTTC. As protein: CASSMDQETQYF. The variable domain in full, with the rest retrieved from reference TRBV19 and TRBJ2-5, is DGGITQSPKYLFRKEGQNVTLSCEQNLNHDAMYWYRQDPGQGLRLIYYSQIVNDFQKGDIAEGYSVSREKKESFPLTVTSAQKNPTAFYLCASSMDQETQYFGPGTRLLVL.

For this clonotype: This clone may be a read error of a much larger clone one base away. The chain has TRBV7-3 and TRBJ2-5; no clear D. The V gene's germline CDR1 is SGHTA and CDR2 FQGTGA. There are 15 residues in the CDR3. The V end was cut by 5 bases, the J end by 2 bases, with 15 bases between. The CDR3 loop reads CASSPPTSRQETQYF. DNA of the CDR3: TGTGCCAGCAGCCCCCCGACGAGCAGGCAAGAGACCCAGTACTTC.

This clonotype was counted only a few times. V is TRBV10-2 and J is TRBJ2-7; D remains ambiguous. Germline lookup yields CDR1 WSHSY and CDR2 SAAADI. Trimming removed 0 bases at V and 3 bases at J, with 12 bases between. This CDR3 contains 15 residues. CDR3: CASSESESTVYEQYV. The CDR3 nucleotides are TGCGCCAGCAGTGAGTCGGAGTCTACAGTCTACGAGCAGTACGTC.

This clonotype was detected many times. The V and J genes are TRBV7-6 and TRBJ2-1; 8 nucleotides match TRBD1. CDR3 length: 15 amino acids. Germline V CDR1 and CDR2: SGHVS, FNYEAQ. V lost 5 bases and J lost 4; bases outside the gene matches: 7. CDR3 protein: CASSPGQGGYNEQFF. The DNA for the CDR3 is TGTGCCAGCAGCCCTGGACAGGGCGGTTACAATGAGCAGTTCTTC.

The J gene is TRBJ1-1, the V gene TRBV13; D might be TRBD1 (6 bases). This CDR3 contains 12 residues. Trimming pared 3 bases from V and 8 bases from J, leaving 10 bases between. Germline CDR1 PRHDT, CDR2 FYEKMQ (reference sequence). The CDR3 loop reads CASSFGQPEAFF. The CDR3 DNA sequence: TGTGCCAGCAGCTTCGGACAGCCAGAAGCTTTCTTT.

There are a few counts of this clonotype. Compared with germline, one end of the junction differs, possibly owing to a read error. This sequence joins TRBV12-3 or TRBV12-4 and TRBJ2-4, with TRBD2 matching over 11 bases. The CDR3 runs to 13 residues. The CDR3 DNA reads TGTGCCAGCAGTTTAACTAGCGGGGGTGAATTGGACTTC. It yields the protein CASSLTSGGELDF.

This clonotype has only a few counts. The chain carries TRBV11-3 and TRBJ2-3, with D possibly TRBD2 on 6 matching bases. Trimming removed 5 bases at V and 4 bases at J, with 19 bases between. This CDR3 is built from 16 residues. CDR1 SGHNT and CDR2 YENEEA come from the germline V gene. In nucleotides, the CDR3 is TGTGCCAGCAGCCAGGGAGGAGCTAGAATCCCAGATACGCAGTATTTT. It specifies CASSQGGARIPDTQYF.

CDR3: CASSFRGARGQPQHF. The DNA of the CDR3 is TGTGCCAGCAGTTTTAGGGGGGCTCGAGGTCAGCCCCAGCATTTT. The chain couples TRBV28 to TRBJ1-5; D possibly corresponds to TRBD1 (6 bases). Germline CDR1 MDHEN, CDR2 SYDVKM. Trimming pared 3 bases from V and 6 bases from J, leaving 15 bases between. CDR3 size: 15 residues. The full variable domain, rest sourced from reference TRBV28 and TRBJ1-5, is DVKVTQSSRYLVKRTGEKVFLECVQDMDHENMFWYRQDPGLGLRLIYFSYDVKMKEKGDIPEGYSVSREKKERFSLILESASTNQTSMYLCASSFRGARGQPQHFGDGTRLSIL.

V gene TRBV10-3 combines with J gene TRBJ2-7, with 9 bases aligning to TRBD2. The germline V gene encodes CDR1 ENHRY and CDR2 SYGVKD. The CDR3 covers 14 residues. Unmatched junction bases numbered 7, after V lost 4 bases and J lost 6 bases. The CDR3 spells CAISGGGGAPEQYV. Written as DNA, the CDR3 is TGTGCCATCAGTGGCGGCGGGGGGGCACCCGAGCAGTACGTC.

The CDR3 reads CASSAGRGGSSETQYF. The CDR3 DNA sequence: TGTGCCAGCAGCGCTGGAAGGGGGGGGAGCTCAGAGACCCAGTACTTC. V is TRBV9 and J is TRBJ2-5, with TRBD2 as a possible D gene (7 bases). With 3 bases removed from V and 4 bases from J, the gap between germline ends came to 19 bases. This CDR3 is built from 16 residues. Per the germline V gene, CDR1 is SGDLS and CDR2 is YYNGEE.